The 24 T cell receptor beta chains in this list originate from one sample, sequenced in a study of human T cells and chemical hapten exposure. Regarding time point: healthy volunteer bleed at 6 weeks. Unseparated into fractions, whole blood served as the source from which total RNA was extracted. TCRdb redid the calling of the RACE reads with MiXCR, one entry per CDR3 protein. The data contain some 65,000 distinct CDR3 sequences, about 6% of them singletons. Input material: whole blood. These receptors came from a female donor in good health. Some clones in this sample may be carry-over from other donors' samples.

There are a few counts of this clonotype. The chain combines TRBV4-2 with TRBJ2-2; TRBD2 aligns across 7 bases. CDR1 and CDR2 (germline): LGHNA, YNFKEQ. The CDR3 consists of 16 residues. Losses at the gene ends were 1 base for V and 2 bases for J; bases not matched to a gene: 4. The CDR3 is CASSQGGGTNTGELFF. The CDR3 coding sequence is TGTGCCAGCAGCCAAGGGGGGGGGACTAACACCGGGGAGCTGTTTTTT.

This clonotype was observed a few times. The chain uses TRBV2 and TRBJ2-6, with TRBD2 identical over 7 bases. Looked up from germline, CDR1 is SNHLY and CDR2 is FYNNEI. Trimming cost V 8 bases and J 0 bases; bases outside gene matches: 1. The CDR3 covers 14 residues. CDR3 coding DNA: TGTGCCAGCCGGGGGGACTCTGGGGCCAACGTCCTGACTTTC. Translating gives CASRGDSGANVLTF.

This clonotype was seen only a few times. The chain is built from TRBV29-1 and TRBJ2-1; D is unresolved. The germline V gene encodes CDR1 SQVTM and CDR2 ANQGSEA. The CDR3 extends over 14 amino acids. V was shortened by 2 bases and J by 7 bases, with 15 bases between the two germline ends. The CDR3 protein is CSVETALLRNEQFF. Here the CDR3 DNA reads TGCAGCGTTGAAACGGCCTTGCTACGGAATGAGCAGTTCTTC.

There are many counts of this clonotype. The chain is built from TRBV20-1 and TRBJ1-5; possibly TRBD1 for D (5 bases). The CDR3 is made up of 12 amino acids. Trimming pared 6 bases from V and 4 bases from J, leaving 10 bases between. Germline V gene lookup returns CDR1 DFQATT and CDR2 SNEGSKA (reference sequence). The CDR3 here is CSAGGWNQPQHF. CDR3 nucleotides: TGCAGTGCGGGGGGGTGGAATCAGCCCCAGCATTTT.

The chain employs TRBV28 and TRBJ2-3; a weak D match, TRBD2 (7 bases). Germline V gene data show CDR1 as MDHEN and CDR2 as SYDVKM. Trimming left V 7 bases short and J 5 bases short, with 16 bases between. This CDR3 has 14 amino acids. The CDR3 coding sequence is TGTGCCAGCACCTTTAGGAGGGGGGGAGATACGCAGTATTTT. Protein: CASTFRRGGDTQYF.

This clonotype was counted at least ten times. The rearrangement links TRBV28 to TRBJ1-2, with a tentative D call TRBD1 (6 bases). V dropped 4 bases and J dropped 7 bases, with 13 bases sitting between them. CDR1 is MDHEN and CDR2 is SYDVKM in the germline V gene. The CDR3 runs to 13 residues. CDR3 residues: CASSSRQESGYTF. DNA of the CDR3: TGTGCCAGCAGTTCCAGACAGGAAAGTGGCTACACCTTC.

The V gene is TRBV5-1, the J gene TRBJ2-7; the match to TRBD2 covers 13 bases. This CDR3 is built from 15 residues. Germline trimming cut 4 bases from V and 5 bases from J; bases unmatched to any gene: 6. Germline lookup yields CDR1 SGHRS and CDR2 YFSETQ. As DNA, the CDR3 is TGCGCCAGCAGCAGAACTAGCGGGAGGGCCAACGAGCAGTACTTC. Translation: CASSRTSGRANEQYF.

The J gene is TRBJ2-7, the V gene TRBV28; the D call may be TRBD1 or TRBD2 (5 bases each). This CDR3 spans 15 amino acids. Germline V gives CDR1 MDHEN, CDR2 SYDVKM. Trimming removed 6 bases at V and 5 bases at J, with 20 bases between. CDR3 in DNA: TGTGCCAGCAGCCCGGGACCGACCGTTTGGAACGAGCAGTACTTC. As protein: CASSPGPTVWNEQYF.

In this sample, this clonotype turned up many times. This chain links TRBV28 with TRBJ2-1; 7 nucleotides align to TRBD1. CDR3 length equals 14 residues. The V segment lost 6 bases and the J segment 2 bases; nucleotides outside the gene matches: 4. Germline lookup yields CDR1 MDHEN and CDR2 SYDVKM. The CDR3 DNA reads TGTGCCAGCAGAAGACAGGGCCCCTACAATGAGCAGTTCTTC. Translated, it gives CASRRQGPYNEQFF.

In its sample, this clonotype was seen many times. The chain recombines TRBV27 with TRBJ1-4; 8 bases fit TRBD1. Germline values: CDR1 MNHEY, CDR2 SMNVEV (reference sequence). The length of the CDR3 is 14 residues. The trim removed 9 bases at V and 8 bases at J, leaving 11 bases unmatched. DNA of the CDR3: TGTGCCAGGAACAGGACAGGGTGTAAGGAAAAACTGTTTTTT. As protein: CARNRTGCKEKLFF.

This clonotype has a count of ten or more. This chain links TRBV24-1 with TRBJ2-7; 8 bases match TRBD1. Germline trimming cut 2 bases from V and 4 bases from J; bases unmatched to any gene: 3. The CDR3 is 14 residues long. The V gene's germline CDR1 is KGHDR and CDR2 SFDVKD. The CDR3 is CATSDSDRDYEQYF. CDR3 coding DNA: TGTGCCACCAGTGATTCGGACAGGGATTACGAGCAGTACTTC.

The rearrangement links TRBV29-1 to TRBJ1-1, with D possibly matching TRBD1 (5 bases). CDR3 length: 15 amino acids. Per germline, CDR1 SQVTM and CDR2 ANQGSEA. V dropped 6 bases and J dropped 0 bases, with 17 bases sitting between them. CDR3 sequence reads: CSVPSRGGMNTEAFF. The CDR3 nucleotides are TGCAGCGTCCCCAGCCGGGGGGGGATGAACACTGAAGCTTTCTTT.

This clonotype showed up many times. This rearrangement joins TRBV30 to TRBJ2-2, with 14 bases lining up with TRBD2. The CDR3 sequence is 18 residues long. Germline V gives CDR1 GTSNPN, CDR2 SVGIG (reference sequence). V lost 2 bases to trimming and J lost 6 bases; unmatched junction nucleotides: 11. The chain's CDR3 is CAWSLSGLAGGLPGELFF. CDR3 coding DNA: TGTGCCTGGAGTCTCTCAGGACTAGCGGGAGGTCTACCCGGGGAGCTGTTTTTT.

Ten or more counts support this clonotype. V is TRBV20-1 and J is TRBJ1-2, with D perhaps TRBD1 (5 bases). CDR3 length: 15 amino acids. V gave up 0 bases and J gave up 6 bases, with 17 bases separating them. The germline CDR1 and CDR2 sequences are DFQATT and SNEGSKA (reference sequence). Here the CDR3 DNA reads TGCAGTGCTAGAGATATGGGCCAGGGTATAGATGGCTACACCTTC. Translation gives CSARDMGQGIDGYTF.

This clonotype was observed at least ten times. The chain is built from TRBV20-1 and TRBJ1-1; TRBD1 is a possible D gene (6 bases). The V gene's germline CDR1 is DFQATT and CDR2 SNEGSKA (reference sequence). The CDR3 spans 14 residues. The germline V and J ends were trimmed by 6 bases and 4 bases, with 18 bases remaining between them. The CDR3 loop is CSARSLQGATEAFF. DNA of the CDR3: TGCAGTGCCCGAAGCTTACAGGGCGCCACTGAAGCTTTCTTT.

The genes are TRBV4-3 and TRBJ2-1; 12 bases line up with TRBD2. There are 17 residues in the CDR3. The J segment lost 10 bases and the V segment lost 0 bases, leaving 10 bases of the junction unmatched. CDR1 is LGHNA and CDR2 is YSLEER in the germline V gene. CDR3 amino acids: CASSQEKGLAGGGEQFF. DNA of the CDR3: TGCGCCAGCAGCCAAGAAAAGGGGCTAGCGGGAGGGGGGGAGCAGTTCTTC.

This clonotype was detected ten times or more. The J gene is TRBJ1-1, the V gene TRBV10-3; no definite D call. The germline V and J ends were trimmed by 3 bases and 1 base, with 3 bases remaining between them. Germline values: CDR1 ENHRY, CDR2 SYGVKD. The CDR3 runs 12 residues. The CDR3 loop reads CAISDTNTEAFF. The CDR3 coding sequence is TGTGCCATCAGTGACACGAACACTGAAGCTTTCTTT.

This clonotype was picked up a small number of times. The chain uses TRBV2 and TRBJ1-3, with a tentative D call TRBD1 (5 bases). Germline CDR1 SNHLY, CDR2 FYNNEI. V lost 6 bases to trimming and J lost 2 bases, with 11 bases between them. CDR3 length: 14 residues. CDR3 loop: CASRGDLAGNTIYF. The DNA of the CDR3 is TGTGCCAGCAGAGGGGATCTGGCTGGAAACACCATATATTTT.

This clonotype occurred many times. This chain links TRBV4-3 with TRBJ1-2, with D maybe TRBD1 (6 bases). CDR1 and CDR2 (germline): LGHNA, YSLEER. The V and J ends lost 1 base and 8 bases respectively, with 17 bases between them. This CDR3 has 15 residues. The CDR3, as DNA: TGCGCCAGCAGCCAAGTGTTGCTCAGGGGTGAGGGCTACACCTTC. Translated: CASSQVLLRGEGYTF.

This clonotype is labeled medium-sized. The chain joins TRBV7-6 to TRBJ2-7; D not certain. The CDR3 is 11 amino acids. V was pared by 5 bases and J by 5 bases, with 7 bases between. Germline V gives CDR1 SGHVS, CDR2 FNYEAQ. The DNA for the CDR3 is TGTGCCAGCAGCCCCGGGCACGAGCAGTACTTC. Protein: CASSPGHEQYF.

This rearrangement joins TRBV4-1 to TRBJ1-1; D is uncertain. The CDR3 is 16 residues long. Germline V gives CDR1 MGHRA, CDR2 YSYEKL. The V end was cut by 0 bases, the J end by 5 bases, with 16 bases between. The CDR3 coding sequence is TGCGCCAGCAGCCAAGATAACCAATCTCCCGCGACTGAAGCTTTCTTT. Translating it yields CASSQDNQSPATEAFF.

This clonotype was counted at least ten times. The chain carries TRBV29-1 and TRBJ1-1; 8 bases are a match to TRBD1. With 6 bases clipped from V and 5 bases from J, the junction kept 5 bases outside the gene matches. The CDR3 sequence is 12 residues long. Germline assignment: CDR1 SQVTM and CDR2 ANQGSEA. The CDR3 DNA is TGCAGCGTCCCAGGGGGCAGGACTGAAGCTTTCTTT. It is translated as CSVPGGRTEAFF.

In this sample, this clonotype turned up many times. J is TRBJ2-7 and V is TRBV29-1; D call uncertain. The germline V gene encodes CDR1 SQVTM and CDR2 ANQGSEA. V was shortened by 6 bases and J by 2 bases, with 11 bases between the two germline ends. The CDR3 loop spans 12 amino acids. The CDR3: CSVPGQAYEQYF. The CDR3 DNA sequence: TGCAGCGTGCCGGGCCAGGCCTACGAGCAGTACTTC.

This clonotype has only a few counts. The rearrangement links TRBV19 to TRBJ2-1; the D call may be TRBD1 or TRBD2 (5 bases each). Trimming removed 8 bases at V and 8 bases at J, with 13 bases between. There are 12 residues in the CDR3. Germline V gene lookup returns CDR1 LNHDA and CDR2 SQIVND (reference sequence). CDR3 residues: CASRDPAHEQFF. CDR3 DNA sequence: TGTGCCAGTCGGGACCCAGCGCATGAGCAGTTCTTC.